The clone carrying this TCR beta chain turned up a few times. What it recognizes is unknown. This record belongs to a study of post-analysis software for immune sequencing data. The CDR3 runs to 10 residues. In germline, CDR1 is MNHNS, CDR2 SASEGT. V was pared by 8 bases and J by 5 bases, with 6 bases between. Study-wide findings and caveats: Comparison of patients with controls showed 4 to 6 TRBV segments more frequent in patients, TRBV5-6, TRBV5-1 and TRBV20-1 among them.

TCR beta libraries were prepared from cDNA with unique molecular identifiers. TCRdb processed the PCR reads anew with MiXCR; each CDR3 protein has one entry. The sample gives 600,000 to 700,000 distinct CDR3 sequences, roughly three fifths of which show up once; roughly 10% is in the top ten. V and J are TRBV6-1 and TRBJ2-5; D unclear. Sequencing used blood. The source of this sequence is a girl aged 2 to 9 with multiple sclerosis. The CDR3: CASARETQYF. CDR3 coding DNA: TGTGCCAGCGCTAGGGAGACCCAGTACTTC.